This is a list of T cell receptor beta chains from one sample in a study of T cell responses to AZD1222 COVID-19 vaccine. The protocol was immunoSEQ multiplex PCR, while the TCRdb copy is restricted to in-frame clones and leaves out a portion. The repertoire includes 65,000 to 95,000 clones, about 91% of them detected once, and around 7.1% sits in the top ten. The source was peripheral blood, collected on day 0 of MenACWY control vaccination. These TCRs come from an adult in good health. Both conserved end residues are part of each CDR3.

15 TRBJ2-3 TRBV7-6 CASSSSGRGTDTQYF
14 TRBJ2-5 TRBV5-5 CASNLESHQETQYF
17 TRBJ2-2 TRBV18 CASSPPGQGISTGELFF
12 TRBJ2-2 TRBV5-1 CASSPNTGELFF
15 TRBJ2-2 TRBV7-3 CASSLSSGFTGELFF
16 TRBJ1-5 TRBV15 CATSSQGPIPSNPQHF
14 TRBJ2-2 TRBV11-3 CASSTRAYTGELFF
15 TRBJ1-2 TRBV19 CASSMQGADMNGYTF
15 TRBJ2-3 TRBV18 CASSEREGEADTQYF
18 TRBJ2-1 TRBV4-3 CASSQDHRGRPPYNEQFF
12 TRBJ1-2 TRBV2 CASSGTGAGYTF
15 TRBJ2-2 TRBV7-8 CASSLRAGVNGELFF
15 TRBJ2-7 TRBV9 CASSELAGGPGEQYF